This TCR beta chain is drawn from a study of T cells in Graves' hyperthyroidism and ophthalmopathy. Whole-study findings and limits: Before onset, ophthalmopathy was predicted by the model a median roughly six months earlier.

In its sample, this clonotype was seen many times. The antigen is unknown. The length of the CDR3 is 15 residues. Germline values: CDR1 DFQATT, CDR2 SNEGSKA (reference sequence). Deletions cut 3 bases from V and 4 bases from J, with 19 bases between. There were TCR beta CDR3 regions amplified from RNA transcripts. Researchers ran a first-round RT-PCR on the TCR CDR3 using the HTBI primer set. TCRdb itself ran the multiplex PCR reads through MiXCR, one entry per CDR3 protein. Of approximately 520,000 distinct CDR3 sequences listed, less than 25% were seen once; the top ten hold 26%. It was uncontrolled infection, other autoimmune disease, pregnancy or lactation that excluded patients. The authors took PBMCs from over 8.5 ml fresh peripheral blood.

The sample taken for sequencing was blood. This TCR was sampled from a man aged 18 to 30 with Graves' hyperthyroidism. The V call is TRBV20-1, the J call TRBJ2-7; D is perhaps TRBD1 (6 bases). Here the CDR3 DNA reads TGCAGTGCTAGTCCCCCAGGGGCGTGGAGGTACGAGCAGTACTTC. As protein: CSASPPGAWRYEQYF.